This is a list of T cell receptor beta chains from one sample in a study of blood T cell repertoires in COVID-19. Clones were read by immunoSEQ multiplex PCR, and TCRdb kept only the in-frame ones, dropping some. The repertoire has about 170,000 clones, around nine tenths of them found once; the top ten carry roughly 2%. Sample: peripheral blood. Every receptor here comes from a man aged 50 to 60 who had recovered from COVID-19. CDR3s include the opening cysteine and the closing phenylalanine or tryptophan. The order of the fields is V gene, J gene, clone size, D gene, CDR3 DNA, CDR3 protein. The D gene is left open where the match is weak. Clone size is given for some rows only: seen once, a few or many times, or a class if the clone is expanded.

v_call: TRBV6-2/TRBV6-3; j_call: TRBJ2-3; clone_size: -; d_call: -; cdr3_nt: TGTGCCAGCAGCGAAGCGATTTATACGCAGTATTTT; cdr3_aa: CASSEAIYTQYF
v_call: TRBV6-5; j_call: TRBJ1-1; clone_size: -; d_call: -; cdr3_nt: TGTGCCAGCAGCCACACCCCGGGAAATTTAGCTTTCTTT; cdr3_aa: CASSHTPGNLAFF
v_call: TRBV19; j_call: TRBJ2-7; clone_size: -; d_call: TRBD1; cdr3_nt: TGTGCCAGTAGTGGACAGGTTATGGGCGAGCAGTACTTC; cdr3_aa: CASSGQVMGEQYF
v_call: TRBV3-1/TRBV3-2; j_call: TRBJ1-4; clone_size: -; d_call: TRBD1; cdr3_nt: TGTGCCAGCAGTCTGGGACAGGGGCGAACTCTCAATGAAAAACTGTTTTTT; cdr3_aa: CASSLGQGRTLNEKLFF
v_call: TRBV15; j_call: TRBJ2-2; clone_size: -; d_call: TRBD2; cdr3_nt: TGTGCCACCAGCAGGGCCGCGGGAGGGTACACCGGGGAGCTGTTTTTT; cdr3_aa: CATSRAAGGYTGELFF
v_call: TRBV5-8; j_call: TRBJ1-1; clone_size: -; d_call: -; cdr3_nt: TGTGCCAGCAGCTTGGGCGGACTGATTGTGAACCGGGGCACTGAAGCTTTCTTT; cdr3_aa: CASSLGGLIVNRGTEAFF
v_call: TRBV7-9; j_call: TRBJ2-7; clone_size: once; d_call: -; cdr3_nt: TGTGCCAGCAGCTTAAGCCAGGGGATTTCCTACGAGCAGTACTTC; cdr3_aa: CASSLSQGISYEQYF
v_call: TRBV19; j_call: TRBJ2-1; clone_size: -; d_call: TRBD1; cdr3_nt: TGTGCCAGTAGGAGGACAGGGGACAATGAGCAGTTCTTC; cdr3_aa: CASRRTGDNEQFF
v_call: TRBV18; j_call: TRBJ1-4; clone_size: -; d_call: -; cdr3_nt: TGTGCCAGCTCACAGGGGAACGATGAAAAACTGTTTTTT; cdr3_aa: CASSQGNDEKLFF
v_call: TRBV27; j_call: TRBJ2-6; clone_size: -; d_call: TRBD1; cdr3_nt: TGTGCCAGCAGTCCGCAGGGACAGGGATTCTCTGGGGCCAACGTCCTGACTTTC; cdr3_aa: CASSPQGQGFSGANVLTF
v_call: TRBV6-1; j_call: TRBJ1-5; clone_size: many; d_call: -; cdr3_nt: TGTGCCAGCAGTGAGAGAGGGAGCAATCAGCCCCAGCATTTT; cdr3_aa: CASSERGSNQPQHF
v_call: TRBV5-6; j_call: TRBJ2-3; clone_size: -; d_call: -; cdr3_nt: TGTGCCAGCAGCTTGATCAAAGACTCTACGCAGTATTTT; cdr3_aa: CASSLIKDSTQYF
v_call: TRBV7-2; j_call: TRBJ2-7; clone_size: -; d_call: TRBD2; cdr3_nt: TGTGCCAGCAGCCCAACTAGCGGGAGCTCCTACGAGCAGTACTTC; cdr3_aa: CASSPTSGSSYEQYF
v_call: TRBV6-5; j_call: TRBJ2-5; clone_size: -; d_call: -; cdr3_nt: TGTGCCAGCAGTTACTCAGCCAACCTGGAGACCCAGTACTTC; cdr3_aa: CASSYSANLETQYF
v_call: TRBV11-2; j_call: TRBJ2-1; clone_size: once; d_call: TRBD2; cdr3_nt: TGTGCCAGCAGCTTAGATTGGAGCGGGGGGGCGGCATACAATGAGCAGTTCTTC; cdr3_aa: CASSLDWSGGAAYNEQFF
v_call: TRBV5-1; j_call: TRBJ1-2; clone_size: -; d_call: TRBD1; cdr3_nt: TGCGCCAGCAGCTCGGGCGACAGGGGAATTTATGGCTACACCTTC; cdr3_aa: CASSSGDRGIYGYTF
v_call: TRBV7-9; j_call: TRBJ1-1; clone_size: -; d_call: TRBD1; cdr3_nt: TGTGCCAGCAGCTTGACAGGGTCGACTGAAGCTTTCTTT; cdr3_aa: CASSLTGSTEAFF
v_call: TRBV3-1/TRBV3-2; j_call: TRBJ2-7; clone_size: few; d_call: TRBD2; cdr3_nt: TGTGCCAGCAGCCAAGGGCTAGCGGGGGCCTACGAGCAGTACTTC; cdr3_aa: CASSQGLAGAYEQYF
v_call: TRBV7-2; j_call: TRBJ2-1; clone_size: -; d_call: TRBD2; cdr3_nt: TGTGCCAGCAGCTCTAGCGGGAGGGGTGAGCAGTTCTTC; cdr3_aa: CASSSSGRGEQFF
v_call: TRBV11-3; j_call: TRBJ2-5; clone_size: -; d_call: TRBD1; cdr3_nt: TGTGCCAGCAGCTTAGTCACCGGGACAGGGGCAGAGACCCAGTACTTC; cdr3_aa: CASSLVTGTGAETQYF